This is a list of T cell receptor beta chains from one sample in a study of identical twins. TCRdb ran MiXCR on the 5' RACE reads and lists one entry per CDR3 protein. This sample carries around 340,000 distinct CDR3 sequences, about 12% of them seen once, and the ten largest clones take around 7.8%. This sample also appeared in a second study, on yellow fever vaccine responses in identical twins.

The sample consisted of CD8+ T cells sorted from blood. Every receptor here comes from a woman between 18 and 30 years old in good health. The CDR3 runs from the conserved cysteine through the conserved F or W. The D gene is left open where the match is weak. Size values are once, few and many counts, or a class for expanded clones, and some rows have none.

J gene: TRBJ1-2
V gene: TRBV29-1
D gene: TRBD1
clone size: few
CDR3 DNA: TGCAGCGTTGAAGATCCGACAGGGTACTATGGCTACACCTTC
CDR3 protein: CSVEDPTGYYGYTF

J gene: TRBJ2-1
V gene: TRBV2
D gene: -
clone size: many
CDR3 DNA: TGTGCCAGCAGTGAGGGCAATGAGCAGTTCTTC
CDR3 protein: CASSEGNEQFF

J gene: TRBJ2-1
V gene: TRBV5-8
D gene: -
clone size: few
CDR3 DNA: TGTGCCAGCAGCGGCGGGATCAGCTCCTACAATGAGCAGTTCTTC
CDR3 protein: CASSGGISSYNEQFF

J gene: TRBJ2-1
V gene: TRBV6-2/TRBV6-3
D gene: TRBD2
clone size: few
CDR3 DNA: TGTGCCAGCAGCTACGACTGGGCGGGAGGGAGCTCCTACAATGAGCAGTTCTTC
CDR3 protein: CASSYDWAGGSSYNEQFF

J gene: TRBJ2-7
V gene: TRBV24-1
D gene: -
clone size: few
CDR3 DNA: TGTGCCACCAGTGATTCCGGGGCCACACCAATCGGCGAGCAGTACTTC
CDR3 protein: CATSDSGATPIGEQYF

J gene: TRBJ2-7
V gene: TRBV4-2
D gene: TRBD2
clone size: few
CDR3 DNA: TGTGCCAGCACCGCCGTGTGGGGGACTAGTGGTTACGAGCAGTACTTC
CDR3 protein: CASTAVWGTSGYEQYF

J gene: TRBJ2-1
V gene: TRBV6-5
D gene: TRBD2
clone size: few
CDR3 DNA: TGTGCCAGCAGTTGGGAGGGTGGGGCCGTTGGATACAATGAGCAGTTCTTC
CDR3 protein: CASSWEGGAVGYNEQFF

J gene: TRBJ1-1
V gene: TRBV12-3/TRBV12-4
D gene: -
clone size: many
CDR3 DNA: TGTGCCAGCAGTCAGGGGACGGGGAGCACTGAAGCTTTCTTT
CDR3 protein: CASSQGTGSTEAFF

J gene: TRBJ2-1
V gene: TRBV3-1
D gene: -
clone size: few
CDR3 DNA: TGTGCCAGCAGCCACCGAGGGGGAAGCGATGAGCAGTTCTTC
CDR3 protein: CASSHRGGSDEQFF

J gene: TRBJ2-5
V gene: TRBV24-1
D gene: TRBD1
clone size: -
CDR3 DNA: TGTGCCACCAGCCCCACAGGGGGCAGGGAGACCCAGTACTTC
CDR3 protein: CATSPTGGRETQYF

J gene: TRBJ2-7
V gene: TRBV7-9
D gene: -
clone size: -
CDR3 DNA: TGTGCCAGCAGCGCGCCCGGGGCAGGGTACGAGCAGTACTTC
CDR3 protein: CASSAPGAGYEQYF

J gene: TRBJ2-7
V gene: TRBV15
D gene: -
clone size: -
CDR3 DNA: TGTGCCACCAGCAGAGATTTGGACGAGCAGTACTTC
CDR3 protein: CATSRDLDEQYF

J gene: TRBJ2-3
V gene: TRBV28
D gene: TRBD2
clone size: -
CDR3 DNA: TGTGCCAGCAGTCACGGGGCTAGCGGGAGGACCATGGATACGCAGTATTTT
CDR3 protein: CASSHGASGRTMDTQYF

J gene: TRBJ1-5
V gene: TRBV2
D gene: -
clone size: -
CDR3 DNA: TGTGCCAGCAGTGTGGGGCAGGTGGGTTATCAGCCCCAGCATTTT
CDR3 protein: CASSVGQVGYQPQHF

J gene: TRBJ2-3
V gene: TRBV12-3/TRBV12-4
D gene: TRBD2
clone size: -
CDR3 DNA: TGTGCCAGCAGTCCTTTGCCGGGACTAGCGGGAAGCACAGATACGCAGTATTTT
CDR3 protein: CASSPLPGLAGSTDTQYF

J gene: TRBJ2-3
V gene: TRBV27
D gene: TRBD2
clone size: few
CDR3 DNA: TGTGCCAGCAGCCCACAGGTCCTAGCGGGGTTTACGCAGTATTTT
CDR3 protein: CASSPQVLAGFTQYF

J gene: TRBJ2-1
V gene: TRBV7-6
D gene: TRBD2
clone size: -
CDR3 DNA: TGTGCCAGCAGCTTAGAAGCGGGGGACTCCTACAATGAGCAGTTCTTC
CDR3 protein: CASSLEAGDSYNEQFF

J gene: TRBJ2-7
V gene: TRBV12-3/TRBV12-4
D gene: -
clone size: few
CDR3 DNA: TGTGCCAGCAGTTTAAAACAGGTGGACGAGCAGTACTTC
CDR3 protein: CASSLKQVDEQYF

J gene: TRBJ2-3
V gene: TRBV3-1
D gene: -
clone size: -
CDR3 DNA: TGTGCCAGCAGCCAAGATCTGAGGACTAGCACAGATACGCAGTATTTT
CDR3 protein: CASSQDLRTSTDTQYF

J gene: TRBJ1-1
V gene: TRBV12-3/TRBV12-4
D gene: -
clone size: few
CDR3 DNA: TGTGCCAGCATGGGCGGGCCTGAAGCTTTCTTT
CDR3 protein: CASMGGPEAFF

J gene: TRBJ2-1
V gene: TRBV5-1
D gene: -
clone size: few
CDR3 DNA: TGCGCCAGCAGCTTCCAGCGGTTCCCCTACAATGAGCAGTTCTTC
CDR3 protein: CASSFQRFPYNEQFF

J gene: TRBJ2-3
V gene: TRBV7-8
D gene: TRBD1
clone size: few
CDR3 DNA: TGTGCCAGCAGCCTAACGGGACAGGGGGCAGTAGATACGCAGTATTTT
CDR3 protein: CASSLTGQGAVDTQYF